Each of the 2 T cell receptor beta chains below was sequenced from the same sample in a study of shared clonotypes between healthy human individuals. Clones were sequenced by immunoSEQ multiplex PCR, and TCRdb holds only the in-frame ones, with some missing. The table has around 2.1 million clones, almost 96% seen once; the top ten hold around 0.13%. The sample consisted of naive CD4+ T cells sorted from blood. The sample's subset: CD45RA+ positively selected. These receptors were taken from a man younger than 30 in good health.

The V gene is TRBV2, the J gene TRBJ1-2; maybe TRBD1 (6 bases). Germline CDR1 and CDR2: SNHLY and FYNNEI. The V end was cut by 10 bases, the J end by 4 bases, with 19 bases between. This CDR3 is built from 14 residues. CDR3 in amino acids: CATPPTGGAYGYTF. CDR3 nucleotide sequence: TGTGCCACCCCCCCAACTGGGGGGGCCTATGGCTACACCTTC.

This chain links TRBV29-1 with TRBJ2-6; D is possibly TRBD1 (6 bases). CDR1 and CDR2 from the germline V gene are SQVTM and ANQGSEA. The CDR3 has 14 amino acids. V gave up 7 bases and J gave up 4 bases, with 14 bases separating them. The CDR3 is CSADRIAGANVLTF. The CDR3 DNA reads TGCAGCGCCGACAGGATCGCCGGGGCCAACGTCCTGACTTTC.